Following are 19 T cell receptor beta chains from one sample sequenced in a study of vaccination and CD4 T cells after COVID-19. Time point indicated: late sampling 161 to 241 days after vaccination in a few convalescent patients. Treatment noted: approximately nine-day PBMC culture with coronavirus spike peptide pools or control peptides (ViraFEST assay). No antigen has been identified for these receptors. With the Oncomine TCR Beta short-read assay, DNA from cultured CD4+ T cells was sequenced. Via MiXCR, TCRdb re-called the PCR reads, giving one row per CDR3 protein. This table has over 15,000 distinct CDR3 sequences, 44% appearing once. The sample was CD4+ T cells from blood, cultured in vitro, taken about 7 months after SARS-CoV-2 vaccination. All receptors come from a human donor who had recovered from COVID-19.

The chain is built from TRBV20-1 and TRBJ2-1, with 9 bases lining up with TRBD2. This CDR3 contains 16 residues. V lost 0 bases to trimming and J lost 6 bases; unmatched junction nucleotides: 9. Germline lookup yields CDR1 DFQATT and CDR2 SNEGSKA (reference sequence). The DNA of the CDR3 is TGCAGTGCTAGAGATTGGGCTAGCGGGATGGGCAATGAGCAGTTCTTC. The encoded protein is CSARDWASGMGNEQFF.

The sample holds one count of this clonotype. The chain carries TRBV6-2 or TRBV6-3 and TRBJ2-5; no firm D call. CDR1 and CDR2 from the germline V gene are MNHEY and SVGEGT. This CDR3 has 14 amino acids. Trimming left V 6 bases short and J 2 bases short, with 13 bases between. The CDR3: CASSSTPVQETQYF. For the CDR3, the DNA is TGTGCCAGCAGCTCCACCCCCGTACAAGAGACCCAGTACTTC.

The gene calls are TRBV6-5 and TRBJ2-5; D is unresolved. Germline values: CDR1 MNHEY, CDR2 SVGAGI. This CDR3 has 13 residues. The V end lost 4 bases, the J end lost 4 bases, and 10 bases lay between the germline ends. The CDR3 nucleotides read TGTGCCAGCAGTTCACCCCGGAGAGAGACCCAGTACTTC. It yields the protein CASSSPRRETQYF.

This clonotype has more than one count but fewer than ten. The chain has TRBV20-1 and TRBJ2-5; D is unclear. V was pared by 3 bases and J by 5 bases, with 10 bases between. Germline-derived CDR1 and CDR2 are DFQATT and SNEGSKA (reference sequence). The CDR3 is 12 residues long. The CDR3 is CSARLGIETQYF. The CDR3 region has the DNA TGCAGTGCTAGGTTGGGGATTGAGACCCAGTACTTC.

The chain joins TRBV6-1 to TRBJ2-5, with TRBD2 matching over 7 bases. V was clipped by 5 bases and J by 5 bases; unmatched bases: 5. This CDR3 has 13 residues. CDR1 and CDR2 (germline): MNHNS, SASEGT. CDR3 DNA sequence: TGTGCCAGCAGTAACGGGGGGTTGGAGACCCAGTACTTC. Protein: CASSNGGLETQYF.

The V call is TRBV7-2, the J call TRBJ2-6; 12 bases fit TRBD2. The CDR3 totals 18 residues. After removal of 2 bases from V and 1 base from J, the junction contained 3 bases not matched to a gene. CDR1 SGHTA and CDR2 FQGNSA come from the germline V gene. The CDR3 DNA reads as TGTGCCAGCAGCTTAATGACTAGCGGGAGTTCTGGGGCCAACGTCCTGACTTTC. Protein sequence: CASSLMTSGSSGANVLTF.

The V and J genes are TRBV28 and TRBJ2-5, with D possibly TRBD1 on 6 matching bases. CDR1 is MDHEN, CDR2 SYDVKM, per germline. The CDR3 runs 13 residues. The V and J ends lost 6 bases and 5 bases respectively, with 13 bases between them. This chain's CDR3 is CASRTGIVETQYF. The CDR3 nucleotides are TGTGCCAGCAGAACAGGGATTGTGGAGACCCAGTACTTC.

This clonotype was observed once. The chain is built from TRBV9 and TRBJ2-2; TRBD1 might be the D (6 bases). V lost 0 bases, J lost 3 bases, and 15 bases lay in between. The CDR3 spans 17 residues. Germline values: CDR1 SGDLS, CDR2 YYNGEE. CDR3: CASSVGRSYRDTGELFF. CDR3 nucleotide sequence: TGTGCCAGCAGCGTAGGACGGTCATACAGGGACACCGGGGAGCTGTTTTTT.

To note about this clonotype: At one of its ends the junction is not consistent with the germline gene, which may arise from a read error. The chain uses TRBV7-7 and TRBJ2-5; possible D gene TRBD2, 6 bases. Germline V gene sequence: CDR1 SSHAT, CDR2 FNYEAQ (reference sequence). This CDR3 has 15 residues. The CDR3 DNA reads as TGTGCTAGCAGCTTGGGGGGAGCAACCCAAGAGACCCAGTACTTC. Protein sequence: CASSLGGATQETQYF.

The J gene is TRBJ1-5, the V gene TRBV10-3; D not resolved. CDR1 ENHRY and CDR2 SYGVKD come from the germline V gene. There are 15 residues in the CDR3. The ends were cut back, 2 bases at V and 3 bases at J, with 11 bases in the middle. The CDR3 here is CAISERALPNQPQHF. CDR3 nucleotide sequence: TGTGCCATCAGTGAGAGGGCCCTACCCAATCAGCCCCAGCATTTT.

The rearrangement uses TRBV7-9 and TRBJ2-3; 8 nucleotides match TRBD1. The V gene end was trimmed by 2 bases and the J gene end by 2 bases; junction bases not matched to a gene: 6. Germline-derived CDR1 and CDR2 are SEHNR and FQNEAQ (reference sequence). The CDR3 has 16 amino acids. CDR3 nucleotides: TGTGCCAGCAGCTTAACAGGGGGTAGGGTCACAGATACGCAGTATTTT. Translating it yields CASSLTGGRVTDTQYF.

This chain's CDR3 is CSARVRTGGAEAFF. In nucleotides, the CDR3 is TGCAGTGCTAGAGTTCGGACAGGGGGTGCTGAAGCTTTCTTT. V gene TRBV20-1 combines with J gene TRBJ1-1; 10 nucleotides align to TRBD1. Germline CDR1 and CDR2: DFQATT and SNEGSKA (reference sequence). The junction had 5 bases not matched to a gene; V was cut back by 1 base and J by 6 bases. The CDR3 has 14 amino acids.

V gene TRBV7-2 combines with J gene TRBJ2-1; 11 bases match TRBD1. There are 12 residues in the CDR3. The germline V gene encodes CDR1 SGHTA and CDR2 FQGNSA. The junction had 0 bases not matched to a gene; V was cut back by 4 bases and J by 10 bases. Written as DNA, the CDR3 is TGTGCCAGCAGCTGGACAGGGGGCGAGCAGTTCTTC. Protein: CASSWTGGEQFF.

The V gene is TRBV24-1, the J gene TRBJ2-7; no clear D gene. The CDR3 covers 14 residues. Trimming removed 6 bases from V and 4 bases from J, with 15 bases in between. Germline V gene lookup returns CDR1 KGHDR and CDR2 SFDVKD. CDR3 in amino acids: CATSSALTPYEQYF. Written as DNA, the CDR3 is TGTGCCACCAGTTCGGCCCTGACTCCGTACGAGCAGTACTTC.

This chain joins TRBV7-2 and TRBJ1-2, with 9 nucleotides matching TRBD1. J lost 13 bases, V lost 5 bases, and 14 bases had no gene match. The germline V gene has CDR1 SGHTA and CDR2 FQGNSA. The CDR3 loop spans 14 amino acids. CDR3 residues: CASSQTTGTGFFTF. The CDR3 DNA is TGTGCCAGCAGCCAAACCACCGGGACAGGGTTTTTCACCTTC. Looking up the rest from reference TRBV7-2 and TRBJ1-2 gives the full variable domain: GAGVSQSPSNKVTEKGKDVELRCDPISGHTALYWYRQSLGQGLEFLIYFQGNSAPDKSGLPSDRFSAERTGGSVSTLTIQRTQQEDSAVYLCASSQTTGTGFFTFGSGTRLTVV.

The gene calls are TRBV20-1 and TRBJ2-7; no definite D call. This CDR3 region has 15 residues. Deletions cut 0 bases from V and 3 bases from J, with 15 bases between. Germline CDR1 reads DFQATT; CDR2 reads SNEGSKA (reference sequence). CDR3 nucleotides: TGCAGTGCTAGAGATGTACGGACCGGCGGCTACGAGCAGTACTTC. Residues: CSARDVRTGGYEQYF.

The rearrangement uses TRBV20-1 and TRBJ2-1; 7 nucleotides align to TRBD2. J gave up 8 bases and V 5 bases, and 12 bases lay outside the gene matches. Per germline, CDR1 DFQATT and CDR2 SNEGSKA (reference sequence). This CDR3 has 14 amino acids. The CDR3 loop reads CSARPGLRIYEQFF. The CDR3, as DNA: TGCAGTGCTCGCCCGGGACTACGGATTTATGAGCAGTTCTTC.

This clonotype has just a few counts. The rearrangement links TRBV7-9 to TRBJ2-7; TRBD1 or TRBD2 may be the D gene (6 bases each). With 4 bases removed from V and 5 bases from J, the gap between germline ends came to 12 bases. The germline V gene has CDR1 SEHNR and CDR2 FQNEAQ (reference sequence). The CDR3 contains 13 residues. The CDR3 sequence: CASSSSGGHEQYF. The CDR3 DNA is TGTGCCAGCAGCTCCTCCGGGGGCCACGAGCAGTACTTC.

The V and J genes are TRBV7-3 and TRBJ2-5, with 9 bases that match TRBD1. Germline-derived CDR1 and CDR2 are SGHTA and FQGTGA. The length of the CDR3 is 15 residues. The trim removed 3 bases at V and 5 bases at J, leaving 7 bases unmatched. CDR3: CASSFGTGNRETQYF. As DNA, the CDR3 is TGTGCCAGCAGCTTTGGGACAGGGAATCGGGAGACCCAGTACTTC. Drawing the rest from reference TRBV7-3 and TRBJ2-5, the complete variable domain is GAGVSQTPSNKVTEKGKYVELRCDPISGHTALYWYRQSLGQGPEFLIYFQGTGAADDSGLPNDRFFAVRPEGSVSTLKIQRTERGDSAVYLCASSFGTGNRETQYFGPGTRLLVL.